The T cell receptor (beta chain) under discussion was sequenced for a study of tumor-infiltrating lymphocytes in primary liver carcinoma. Study-wide background: Both sexes were represented among patients, who were 30 to 69 years old. Tissue type made little difference to sample yields of roughly 3.65 to 8 million productive TCRbeta reads. Whole-study findings and limits: Tumor-adjacent and tumor-blood pairs showed less overlap than tumor region pairs. Comparison of CD4+ and CD8+ repertoires was precluded by bulk unsorted samples.

This clonotype was seen only a few times. What it recognizes is unknown. It may be a read error: a sequence one base away is much more abundant. TCR beta cDNA was reverse-transcribed from 500 to 550 ng of total RNA. The reaction used a constant-region primer and ProtoScript II reverse transcriptase. Each TCR beta library was derived from three nested multiplex PCR rounds that employed slightly modified ARM-PCR. Two initial PCR rounds of approximately 10 cycles each paired TRBV1-TRBV30 forward primers with a C-beta reverse primer. TCRdb fed the multiplex PCR reads into MiXCR, producing one record per CDR3 protein. Among 330,000 or so distinct CDR3 sequences listed, about 65% were seen once. Trimming removed 7 bases from V and 10 bases from J, with 13 bases in between. The V gene's germline CDR1 is SQVTM and CDR2 ANQGSEA. The CDR3 has 10 residues. Unsorted whole blood yielded the blood RNA, and germline DNA was also extracted.

The chain uses TRBV29-1 and TRBJ1-1, with D unclear. The TCR originated in a man in his forties or fifties with primary liver carcinoma and hepatitis B virus infection. Sequenced input: peripheral blood. CDR3 nucleotides: TGCAGCGGAACAGTGGAGAGAGCTTTCTTT. Translation gives CSGTVERAFF.